The following is a TCR beta chain sequence with its context. V was clipped by 7 bases and J by 10 bases, with 14 bases between them. The CDR3 length is 13 residues. Germline V gives CDR1 MNHEY, CDR2 SVGAGI. The sample originates from a study of blood T cell repertoires in COVID-19. The table came from immunoSEQ multiplex PCR; TCRdb's copy has only in-frame clones and leaves some out. The data show fewer than 70,000 clones, approximately 91% seen once. The chain employs TRBV6-5 and TRBJ1-6, with no clear D. The sequencing sample was made of peripheral blood. This receptor was obtained from a woman in her 70s with active COVID-19. Written as DNA, the CDR3 is TGTGCCAGCACGCGTGCGGTTGGGTCACCCCTCCACTTT. It specifies CASTRAVGSPLHF.